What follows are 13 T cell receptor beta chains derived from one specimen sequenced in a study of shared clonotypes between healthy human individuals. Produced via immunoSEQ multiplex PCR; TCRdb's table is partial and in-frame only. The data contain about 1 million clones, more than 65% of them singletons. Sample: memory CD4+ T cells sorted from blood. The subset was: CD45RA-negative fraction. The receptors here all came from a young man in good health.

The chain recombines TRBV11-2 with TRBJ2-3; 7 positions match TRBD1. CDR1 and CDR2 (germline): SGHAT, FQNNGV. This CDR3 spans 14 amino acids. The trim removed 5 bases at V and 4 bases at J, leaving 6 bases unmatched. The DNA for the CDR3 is TGTGCCAGCAGCATAACAGGGGTATCAGATACGCAGTATTTT. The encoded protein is CASSITGVSDTQYF.

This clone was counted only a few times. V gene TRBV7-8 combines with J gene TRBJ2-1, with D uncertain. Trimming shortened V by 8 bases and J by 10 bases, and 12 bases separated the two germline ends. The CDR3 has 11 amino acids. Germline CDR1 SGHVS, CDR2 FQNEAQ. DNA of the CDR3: TGTGCCAGCGAGGTTAGATTCGAGCAGTTCTTC. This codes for CASEVRFEQFF. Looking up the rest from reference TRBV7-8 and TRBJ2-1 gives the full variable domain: GAGVSQSPRYKVAKRGQDVALRCDPISGHVSLFWYQQALGQGPEFLTYFQNEAQLDKSGLPSDRFFAERPEGSVSTLKIQRTQQEDSAVYLCASEVRFEQFFGPGTRLTVL.

This CDR3 reads CASSPPGGNSYGYTF. CDR3 nucleotides: TGTGCCAGTAGTCCCCCCGGCGGGAACAGTTATGGCTACACCTTC. The V gene is TRBV19, the J gene TRBJ1-2, with no clear D. Looked up from germline, CDR1 is LNHDA and CDR2 is SQIVND (reference sequence). Trimming stripped 5 bases from V and 5 bases from J, with 18 bases between. The CDR3 consists of 15 residues. The entire variable domain, with the rest obtained from reference TRBV19 and TRBJ1-2, is as follows: DGGITQSPKYLFRKEGQNVTLSCEQNLNHDAMYWYRQDPGQGLRLIYYSQIVNDFQKGDIAEGYSVSREKKESFPLTVTSAQKNPTAFYLCASSPPGGNSYGYTFGSGTRLTVV.

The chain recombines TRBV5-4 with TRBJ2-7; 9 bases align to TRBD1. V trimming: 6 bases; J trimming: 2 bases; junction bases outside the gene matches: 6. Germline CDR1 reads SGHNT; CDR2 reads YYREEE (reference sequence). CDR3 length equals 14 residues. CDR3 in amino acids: CASTRGQGPYEQYF. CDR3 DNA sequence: TGTGCCAGCACCCGAGGACAGGGGCCCTACGAGCAGTACTTC.

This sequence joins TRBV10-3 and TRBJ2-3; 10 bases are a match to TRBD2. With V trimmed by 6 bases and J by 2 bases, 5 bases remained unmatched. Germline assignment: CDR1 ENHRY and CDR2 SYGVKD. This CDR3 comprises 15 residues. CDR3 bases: TGTGCCATCAGAGGAGCGGGAGGGAACACAGATACGCAGTATTTT. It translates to CAIRGAGGNTDTQYF.

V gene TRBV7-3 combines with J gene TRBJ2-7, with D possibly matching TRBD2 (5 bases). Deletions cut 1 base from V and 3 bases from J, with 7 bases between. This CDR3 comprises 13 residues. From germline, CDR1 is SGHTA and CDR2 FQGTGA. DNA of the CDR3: TGTGCCAGCAGCTTAATCGAGGGCTACGAGCAGTACTTC. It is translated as CASSLIEGYEQYF.

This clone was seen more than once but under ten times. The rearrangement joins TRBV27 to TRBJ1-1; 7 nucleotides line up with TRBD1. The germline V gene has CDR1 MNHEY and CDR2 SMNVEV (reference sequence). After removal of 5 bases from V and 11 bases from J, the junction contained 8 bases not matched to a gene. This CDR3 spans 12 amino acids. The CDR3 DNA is TGTGCCAGCAGTCAATACAGGGGTTTCGCTTTCTTT. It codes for CASSQYRGFAFF.

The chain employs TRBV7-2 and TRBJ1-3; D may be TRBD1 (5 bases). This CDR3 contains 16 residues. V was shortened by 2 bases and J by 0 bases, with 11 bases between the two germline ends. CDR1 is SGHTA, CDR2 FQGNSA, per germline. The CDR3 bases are TGTGCCAGCAGCTTACTGGGGGGGAGCTCTGGAAACACCATATATTTT. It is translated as CASSLLGGSSGNTIYF.

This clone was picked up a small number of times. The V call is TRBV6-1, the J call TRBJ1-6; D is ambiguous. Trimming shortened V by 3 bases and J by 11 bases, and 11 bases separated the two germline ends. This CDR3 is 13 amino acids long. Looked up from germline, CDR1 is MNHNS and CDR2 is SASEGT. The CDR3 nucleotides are TGTGCCAGCAGTGATAAGGGCGGTACACCCCTCCACTTT. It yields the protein CASSDKGGTPLHF.

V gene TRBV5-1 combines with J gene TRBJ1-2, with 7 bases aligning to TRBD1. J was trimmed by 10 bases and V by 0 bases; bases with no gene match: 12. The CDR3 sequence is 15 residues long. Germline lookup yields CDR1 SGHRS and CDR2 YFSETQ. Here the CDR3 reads CASSLVGFGTEDYTF. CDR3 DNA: TGCGCCAGCAGCTTGGTGGGTTTTGGGACAGAGGACTACACCTTC.

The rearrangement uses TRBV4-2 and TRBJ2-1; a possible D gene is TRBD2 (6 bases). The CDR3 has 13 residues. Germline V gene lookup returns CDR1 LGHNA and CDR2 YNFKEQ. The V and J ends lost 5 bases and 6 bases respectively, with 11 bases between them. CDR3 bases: TGTGCCAGCAGCTTGGCGACTAGCAATGAGCAGTTCTTC. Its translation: CASSLATSNEQFF.

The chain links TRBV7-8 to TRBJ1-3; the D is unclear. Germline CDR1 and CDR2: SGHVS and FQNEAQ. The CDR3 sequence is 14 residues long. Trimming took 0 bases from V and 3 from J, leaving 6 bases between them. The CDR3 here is CASSLAINGNTIYF. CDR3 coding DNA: TGTGCCAGCAGCTTAGCCATAAATGGAAACACCATATATTTT.

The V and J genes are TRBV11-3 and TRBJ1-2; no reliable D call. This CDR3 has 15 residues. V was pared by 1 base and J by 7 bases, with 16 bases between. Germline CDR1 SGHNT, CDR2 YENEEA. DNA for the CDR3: TGTGCCAGCAGCTTAGTCCGAGGGATTAAGGGTGGCTACACCTTC. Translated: CASSLVRGIKGGYTF.